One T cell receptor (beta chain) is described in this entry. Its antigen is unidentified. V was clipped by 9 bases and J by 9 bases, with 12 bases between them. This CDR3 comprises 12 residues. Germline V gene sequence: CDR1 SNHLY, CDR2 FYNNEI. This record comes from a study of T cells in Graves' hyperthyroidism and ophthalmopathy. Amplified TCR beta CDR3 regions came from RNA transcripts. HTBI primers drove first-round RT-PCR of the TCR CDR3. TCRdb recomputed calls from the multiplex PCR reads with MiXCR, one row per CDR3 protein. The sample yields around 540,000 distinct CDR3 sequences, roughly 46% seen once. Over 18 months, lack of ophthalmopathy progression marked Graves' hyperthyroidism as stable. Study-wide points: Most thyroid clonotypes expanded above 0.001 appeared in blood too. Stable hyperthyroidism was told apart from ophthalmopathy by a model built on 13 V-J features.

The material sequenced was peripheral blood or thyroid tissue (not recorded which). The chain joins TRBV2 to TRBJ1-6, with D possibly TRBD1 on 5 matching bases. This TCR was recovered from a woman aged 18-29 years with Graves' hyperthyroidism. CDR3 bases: TGTGCCAGTGGGGCTACCCCTTCACCCCTCCACTTT. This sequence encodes CASGATPSPLHF.